These 8 T cell receptor beta chains were all obtained from the same sample, sequenced in a study of blood T cell repertoires in COVID-19. The method was immunoSEQ multiplex PCR; TCRdb's version includes in-frame clones alone and lacks a portion of them. This sample yields roughly 170,000 clones, of which around 80% are seen a single time; roughly 4% belongs to the top ten. The sequenced sample consisted of PBMCs or T cells enriched from blood (not recorded which). Receptors were obtained from a woman aged 45-65 years in a cohort exposed to, infected with or recovered from COVID-19 (not recorded which).

This clone has only a few counts. The chain combines TRBV28 with TRBJ1-2; D perhaps matches TRBD1 (6 bases). V was clipped by 8 bases and J by 5 bases, with 21 bases between them. The length of the CDR3 is 15 residues. Germline V lookup: CDR1 MDHEN, CDR2 SYDVKM. The CDR3 coding sequence is TGTGCCAGCTACCAACCTACAGGGCTAGGTTATGGCTACACCTTC. Translation gives CASYQPTGLGYGYTF.

The chain recombines TRBV27 with TRBJ2-1; TRBD2 agrees at 11 bases. J was trimmed by 0 bases and V by 6 bases; bases with no gene match: 10. The CDR3 contains 18 residues. The germline V gene has CDR1 MNHEY and CDR2 SMNVEV (reference sequence). The CDR3 protein is CASRRLAGTGGSYNEQFF. The CDR3 nucleotides read TGTGCCAGCAGACGACTAGCGGGGACGGGGGGCTCCTACAATGAGCAGTTCTTC.

This clone has only a few counts. The CDR3 loop reads CASSRQNTEAFF. Written as DNA, the CDR3 is TGTGCCAGCAGCAGACAGAACACTGAAGCTTTCTTT. The chain couples TRBV5-6 to TRBJ1-1, with D uncertain. The CDR3 has 12 amino acids. V gave up 4 bases and J gave up 1 base, with 5 bases separating them. The germline V gene has CDR1 SGHDT and CDR2 YYEEEE.

The chain employs TRBV19 and TRBJ1-5; 10 nucleotides agree with TRBD1. CDR3 length: 13 residues. Germline CDR1 and CDR2: LNHDA and SQIVND (reference sequence). Trimming cost V 10 bases and J 4 bases; bases outside gene matches: 4. The CDR3 sequence is CATRQGANQPQHF. CDR3 coding DNA: TGTGCCACCCGACAGGGGGCAAATCAGCCCCAGCATTTT.

The chain combines TRBV2 with TRBJ1-1; 10 nucleotides match TRBD1. CDR3 length: 16 amino acids. With 2 bases clipped from V and 4 bases from J, the junction kept 7 bases outside the gene matches. CDR1 is SNHLY and CDR2 is FYNNEI in the germline V gene. CDR3 sequence (DNA): TGTGCCAGCAGTGAAACCGACAGGGGGCCGATCACTGAAGCTTTCTTT. Encoded protein: CASSETDRGPITEAFF.

The chain has TRBV19 and TRBJ1-2; the D gene is possibly TRBD1 (5 bases). V was shortened by 5 bases and J by 0 bases, with 16 bases between the two germline ends. The CDR3 consists of 16 residues. The germline V gene encodes CDR1 LNHDA and CDR2 SQIVND (reference sequence). DNA for the CDR3: TGTGCCAGTAGTGCCCAAGGGGCGCAGGCTAACTATGGCTACACCTTC. As protein: CASSAQGAQANYGYTF.

The chain has TRBV5-8 and TRBJ1-1, with D possibly being TRBD1 (5 bases). CDR3 length equals 19 residues. Germline values: CDR1 SGHTS, CDR2 YDEGEE. The germline V and J ends were trimmed by 0 bases and 0 bases, with 21 bases remaining between them. CDR3 protein: CASSLERQRIYPMNTEAFF. The CDR3 DNA sequence: TGTGCCAGCAGCTTGGAAAGACAGAGAATCTACCCTATGAACACTGAAGCTTTCTTT.

J is TRBJ2-7 and V is TRBV14; 7 nucleotides line up with TRBD1. CDR3 length equals 15 residues. Germline V gene sequence: CDR1 SGHDN, CDR2 FVKESK. V shed 3 bases, J shed 2 bases, and the junction held 7 bases outside the gene matches. The CDR3 DNA follows: TGTGCCAGCAGCCACGAGGACAGGTACACCTACGAGCAGTACTTC. It codes for CASSHEDRYTYEQYF.